The TCR beta chain under discussion was sequenced for a study of T cell responses to AZD1222 COVID-19 vaccine. Germline CDR1 is SGHRS and CDR2 is YFSETQ. V shed 6 bases and J shed 1 base, with 8 bases lying between them. CDR3 length: 13 residues. Assay used: immunoSEQ multiplex PCR; TCRdb lists only in-frame clones, some missing. The table lists roughly 97,000 clones, about 87% of them singletons, with around 9.4% in the top ten. V and J are TRBV5-1 and TRBJ1-3, with a weak D call TRBD1 (6 bases). This TCR came from an adult in good health. This sample comprised peripheral blood, obtained on day 0 of AZD1222 vaccination. The CDR3 sequence: CASKQGSGNTIYF. Here the CDR3 DNA reads TGCGCCAGCAAACAGGGATCTGGAAACACCATATATTTT.